A single sample gave rise to the 20 T cell receptor beta chains below, sequenced in a study of molecular identifiers for immune sequencing clone quantification. TCRdb ran MiXCR on the PCR reads and lists one entry per CDR3 protein. The table includes about 640,000 distinct CDR3 sequences, less than 20% detected once. What was sequenced was naive CD8+ T cells from blood, with Jurkat cell RNA spiked in. Regarding subset: FACS-sorted CD8+CD4-CCR7+CD45RA+ naive T cells. Receptor source: a human donor in good health. Some libraries in this study had Jurkat cell RNA spiked in.

This clonotype occurred many times. The chain employs TRBV4-3 and TRBJ2-7, with D possibly matching TRBD1 (5 bases). The germline V gene encodes CDR1 LGHNA and CDR2 YSLEER. The ends were cut back, 0 bases at V and 3 bases at J, with 12 bases in the middle. The CDR3 has 15 amino acids. The CDR3 spells CASSQDFQGYYEQYF. The CDR3 DNA follows: TGCGCCAGCAGCCAAGATTTCCAGGGCTACTACGAGCAGTACTTC.

A few counts support this clonotype. The genes are TRBV5-5 and TRBJ2-7; tentatively, D is TRBD1 (6 bases). V shed 4 bases and J shed 4 bases, with 18 bases lying between them. The CDR3 has 15 residues. From germline, CDR1 is SGHKS and CDR2 YYEKEE (reference sequence). The CDR3 loop is CASSLTQGITYEQYF. CDR3 DNA: TGTGCCAGCAGCCTAACACAGGGCATTACTTACGAGCAGTACTTC.

The rearrangement joins TRBV11-2 to TRBJ1-1; D not certain. The CDR3 consists of 14 residues. Trimming pared 5 bases from V and 4 bases from J, leaving 14 bases between. The V gene's germline CDR1 is SGHAT and CDR2 FQNNGV. CDR3: CASSLQDGSTEAFF. The CDR3 nucleotides are TGTGCCAGCAGCCTTCAAGACGGTAGCACTGAAGCTTTCTTT.

This clonotype was observed many times. V gene TRBV25-1 combines with J gene TRBJ2-1; 9 nucleotides align to TRBD2. Germline V lookup: CDR1 MGHDK, CDR2 SYGVNS. The V and J ends lost 1 base and 7 bases, in that order; junction bases with no gene match: 8. The CDR3 is 16 amino acids. As DNA, the CDR3 is TGTGCCAGCAGTGAATGGGCGGGAGGGGGGCGAAATGAGCAGTTCTTC. It translates to CASSEWAGGGRNEQFF.

The sample holds many counts of this clonotype. The genes are TRBV7-9 and TRBJ1-1; 9 bases agree with TRBD1. This CDR3 is built from 13 residues. The germline CDR1 and CDR2 sequences are SEHNR and FQNEAQ (reference sequence). With V trimmed by 6 bases and J by 3 bases, 2 bases remained unmatched. The CDR3 loop is CASSTGGYTEAFF. Here the CDR3 DNA reads TGTGCCAGCAGTACAGGGGGCTACACTGAAGCTTTCTTT.

The rearrangement uses TRBV28 and TRBJ2-7; 8 bases map to TRBD1. The CDR3 has 12 residues. From germline, CDR1 is MDHEN and CDR2 SYDVKM. V lost 8 bases to trimming and J lost 3 bases; unmatched junction nucleotides: 3. CDR3 sequence (DNA): TGTGCCAGCGAGGGACAGGACTACGAGCAGTACTTC. It encodes CASEGQDYEQYF.

This clonotype was seen many times. This chain uses TRBV9 with TRBJ1-1; D gene uncertain. Germline lookup yields CDR1 SGDLS and CDR2 YYNGEE. The CDR3 consists of 13 residues. V was shortened by 4 bases and J by 6 bases, with 13 bases between the two germline ends. The CDR3 sequence: CASSPFGQAEAFF. The CDR3 DNA reads TGTGCCAGCAGCCCCTTTGGCCAAGCTGAAGCTTTCTTT.

This clonotype was seen at least ten times. The V gene is TRBV28, the J gene TRBJ2-7; weak D call: TRBD1 (5 bases). Trimming shortened V by 6 bases and J by 4 bases, and 19 bases separated the two germline ends. CDR3 size: 15 residues. CDR1 MDHEN and CDR2 SYDVKM come from the germline V gene. CDR3: CASRHGQGLGYEQYF. Here the CDR3 DNA reads TGTGCCAGCAGACACGGACAAGGTCTTGGTTACGAGCAGTACTTC.

The chain's CDR3 is CAWSVSGAGYTF. DNA of the CDR3: TGTGCCTGGAGTGTCTCGGGGGCTGGCTACACCTTC. The chain carries TRBV30 and TRBJ1-2; the D gene is possibly TRBD1 (6 bases). The length of the CDR3 is 12 residues. Germline lookup yields CDR1 GTSNPN and CDR2 SVGIG (reference sequence). V dropped 0 bases and J dropped 7 bases, with 9 bases sitting between them.

This clonotype was found many times. V is TRBV4-3 and J is TRBJ1-1, with D tentatively TRBD1 (5 bases). Germline V gives CDR1 LGHNA, CDR2 YSLEER. V was trimmed by 5 bases and J by 0 bases, leaving 16 bases between them. The CDR3 has 16 residues. The CDR3 bases are TGCGCCAGCAGCGAAACAAGGACACCCATGAACACTGAAGCTTTCTTT. Encoded protein: CASSETRTPMNTEAFF.

This clonotype was counted many times. This rearrangement joins TRBV4-1 to TRBJ2-1; 9 nucleotides match TRBD1. This CDR3 contains 17 residues. The ends lost 3 bases at V and 4 bases at J; junction bases unmatched: 10. Germline V lookup: CDR1 MGHRA, CDR2 YSYEKL. The CDR3 bases are TGCGCCAGCAGCCATCTCCAACAGGGGGCCTTATACAATGAGCAGTTCTTC. Its translation is CASSHLQQGALYNEQFF.

V is TRBV7-9 and J is TRBJ2-1; D remains unclear. V lost 1 base and J 6 bases, leaving 10 bases between the germline ends. CDR3 length equals 14 residues. Germline V gene lookup returns CDR1 SEHNR and CDR2 FQNEAQ (reference sequence). CDR3 sequence: CASSLGVASNEQFF. In DNA, the CDR3 is TGTGCCAGCAGCTTAGGGGTTGCGAGCAATGAGCAGTTCTTC.

A few counts support this clonotype. The chain links TRBV2 to TRBJ1-5; D possibly corresponds to TRBD1 (6 bases). Per the germline V gene, CDR1 is SNHLY and CDR2 is FYNNEI. Trimming stripped 3 bases from V and 3 bases from J, with 12 bases between. This CDR3 contains 15 residues. The CDR3 nucleotides are TGTGCCAGCAGTGACCCTGGGGGGCACAATCAGCCCCAGCATTTT. It codes for CASSDPGGHNQPQHF. The full variable domain, its missing parts supplied by reference TRBV2 and TRBJ1-5, is EPEVTQTPSHQVTQMGQEVILRCVPISNHLYFYWYRQILGQKVEFLVSFYNNEISEKSEIFDDQFSVERPDGSNFTLKIRSTKLEDSAMYFCASSDPGGHNQPQHFGDGTRLSIL.

There are many counts of this clonotype. The chain has TRBV30 and TRBJ1-5; D is uncertain. The V end lost 1 base, the J end lost 7 bases, and 11 bases lay between the germline ends. CDR1 is GTSNPN and CDR2 is SVGIG in the germline V gene (reference sequence). CDR3 length equals 13 residues. CDR3 DNA: TGTGCCTGGAGTGGTGGGCCGGGGCAGCCCCAGCATTTT. It codes for CAWSGGPGQPQHF.

This clonotype was seen at least ten times. The CDR3 protein is CASSDPGQVLGETQYF. CDR3 in DNA: TGTGCCAGCAGTGACCCTGGACAGGTCCTGGGGGAGACCCAGTACTTC. The chain is built from TRBV2 and TRBJ2-5; the match to TRBD1 covers 7 bases. V was pared by 3 bases and J by 5 bases, with 12 bases of the junction left unmatched. The CDR3 is made up of 16 amino acids. CDR1 is SNHLY and CDR2 is FYNNEI in the germline V gene. The variable domain in full, with the rest retrieved from reference TRBV2 and TRBJ2-5, is EPEVTQTPSHQVTQMGQEVILRCVPISNHLYFYWYRQILGQKVEFLVSFYNNEISEKSEIFDDQFSVERPDGSNFTLKIRSTKLEDSAMYFCASSDPGQVLGETQYFGPGTRLLVL.

The gene calls are TRBV30 and TRBJ2-1; the D gene is possibly TRBD2 (5 bases). This CDR3 is built from 15 residues. Germline lookup yields CDR1 GTSNPN and CDR2 SVGIG (reference sequence). V was clipped by 0 bases and J by 4 bases, with 13 bases between them. The CDR3 loop is CAWSVPGGLYNEQFF. The CDR3 bases are TGTGCCTGGAGTGTACCCGGCGGGCTATACAATGAGCAGTTCTTC.

This chain uses TRBV7-9 with TRBJ2-7, with 7 bases that match TRBD2. The germline CDR1 and CDR2 sequences are SEHNR and FQNEAQ (reference sequence). The CDR3 spans 16 residues. The V and J ends lost 5 bases and 5 bases, in that order; junction bases with no gene match: 15. The CDR3 nucleotides are TGTGCCAGCAGCCTCTCGGGTGGGAGGGCCTTCCACGAGCAGTACTTC. It specifies CASSLSGGRAFHEQYF.

This clonotype has at least ten counts. The V gene is TRBV19, the J gene TRBJ2-2, with 10 positions matching TRBD1. This CDR3 comprises 14 residues. The germline V gene has CDR1 LNHDA and CDR2 SQIVND (reference sequence). V shed 9 bases, J shed 3 bases, and the junction held 4 bases outside the gene matches. CDR3 amino acids: CASSGTGDTGELFF. As DNA, the CDR3 is TGTGCCAGCAGCGGGACAGGGGACACCGGGGAGCTGTTTTTT.

On this clonotype itself: A read error may be the cause here, since a much bigger clone is one base away. V is TRBV12-3 or TRBV12-4 and J is TRBJ1-1; TRBD1 matches at 9 bases. The CDR3 consists of 15 residues. J gave up 5 bases and V 6 bases, and 10 bases lay outside the gene matches. CDR3 bases: TGTGCCAGCAGGCAGAGACAGGGGGTCCTTACTGAAGCTTTCTTT. This gives the protein CASRQRQGVLTEAFF.

This clonotype was counted at least ten times. The chain uses TRBV20-1 and TRBJ2-3, with D perhaps TRBD1 (5 bases). The germline CDR1 and CDR2 sequences are DFQATT and SNEGSKA (reference sequence). V was trimmed by 0 bases and J by 4 bases, leaving 8 bases between them. The CDR3 extends over 13 amino acids. The CDR3 DNA is TGCAGTGCTAGAGATAAAGGGGCAGATACGCAGTATTTT. Encoded protein: CSARDKGADTQYF.